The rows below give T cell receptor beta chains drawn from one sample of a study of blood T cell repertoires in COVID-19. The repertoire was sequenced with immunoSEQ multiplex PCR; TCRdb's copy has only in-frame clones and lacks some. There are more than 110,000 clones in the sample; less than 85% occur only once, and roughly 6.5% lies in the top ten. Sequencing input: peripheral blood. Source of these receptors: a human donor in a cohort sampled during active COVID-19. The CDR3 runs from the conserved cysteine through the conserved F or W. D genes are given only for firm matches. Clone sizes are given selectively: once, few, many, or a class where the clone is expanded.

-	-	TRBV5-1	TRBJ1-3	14	CASSLPDRLNTIYF	TGCGCCAGCAGCTTGCCCGACAGACTAAACACCATATATTTT
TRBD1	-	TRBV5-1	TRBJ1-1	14	CASSLTIDRAEAFF	TGCGCCAGCAGCTTAACAATAGACAGGGCGGAAGCTTTCTTT
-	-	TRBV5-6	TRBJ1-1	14	CASSWAWQDTEAFF	TGTGCCAGCAGCTGGGCTTGGCAGGACACTGAAGCTTTCTTT
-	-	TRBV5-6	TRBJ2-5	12	CASDRGSETQYF	TGTGCCAGCGATCGGGGGTCAGAGACCCAGTACTTC
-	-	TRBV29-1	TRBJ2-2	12	CSVGQTTGELFF	TGCAGCGTTGGACAGACCACCGGGGAGCTGTTTTTT
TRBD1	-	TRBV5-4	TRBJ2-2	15	CASSQGTGDTGELFF	TGTGCCAGCAGCCAAGGGACAGGGGACACCGGGGAGCTGTTTTTT
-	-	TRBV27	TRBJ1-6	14	CASSLTVRGSPLHF	TGTGCCAGCAGCCTAACGGTTAGGGGTTCACCCCTCCACTTT
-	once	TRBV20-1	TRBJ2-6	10	CSARDVVLTF	TGCAGTGCTAGAGATGTAGTCCTGACTTTC
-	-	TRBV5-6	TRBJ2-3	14	CASSLTESTDTQYF	TGTGCCAGCAGCTTAACAGAGAGCACAGATACGCAGTATTTT
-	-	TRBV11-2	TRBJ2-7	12	CASSPSASEQYF	TGTGCCAGCAGCCCCTCCGCCAGCGAGCAGTACTTC
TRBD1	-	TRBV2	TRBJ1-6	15	CASSEDRVGHSPLHF	TGTGCCAGCAGCGAGGACAGGGTTGGGCATTCACCCCTCCACTTT
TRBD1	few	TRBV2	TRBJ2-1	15	CASRGGQGSYNEQFF	TGTGCCAGCAGGGGAGGACAGGGCTCCTACAATGAGCAGTTCTTC
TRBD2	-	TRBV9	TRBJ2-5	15	CASSVSSGGAETQYF	TGTGCCAGCAGCGTTTCTAGCGGGGGGGCGGAGACCCAGTACTTC
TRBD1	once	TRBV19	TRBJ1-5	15	CASSRGQNSNQPQHF	TGTGCCAGTAGTAGGGGACAGAATAGCAATCAGCCCCAGCATTTT
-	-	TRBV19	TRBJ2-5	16	CASSIKVADYQETQYF	TGTGCCAGTAGTATAAAAGTAGCGGATTACCAAGAGACCCAGTACTTC
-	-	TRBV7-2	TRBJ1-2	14	CASSSQRGGHGYTF	TGTGCCAGCAGCTCCCAGCGCGGGGGGCATGGCTACACCTTC
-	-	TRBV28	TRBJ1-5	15	CASRPQGRSNQPQHF	TGTGCCAGCAGACCACAGGGCAGGAGCAATCAGCCCCAGCATTTT
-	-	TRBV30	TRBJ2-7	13	CAWNKGFSYEQYF	TGTGCCTGGAATAAGGGGTTCTCCTACGAGCAGTACTTC
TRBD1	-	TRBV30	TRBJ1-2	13	CAWSPGTGYGYTF	TGTGCCTGGAGTCCCGGGACAGGATATGGCTACACCTTC
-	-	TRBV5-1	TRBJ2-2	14	CASSLDWATGELFF	TGCGCCAGCAGCTTGGACTGGGCCACCGGGGAGCTGTTTTTT
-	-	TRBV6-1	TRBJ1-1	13	CASREDMNTEAFF	TGTGCCAGCAGAGAAGACATGAACACTGAAGCTTTCTTT
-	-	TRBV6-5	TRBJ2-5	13	CASQRQGGETQYF	TGTGCCAGTCAGAGACAGGGAGGAGAGACCCAGTACTTC
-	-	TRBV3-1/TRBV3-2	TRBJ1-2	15	CASSQQGFRRYGYTF	TGTGCCAGCAGCCAACAGGGATTCCGGCGCTATGGCTACACCTTC
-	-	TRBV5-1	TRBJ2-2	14	CASSLSQGTGELFF	TGCGCCAGCAGCCTATCACAGGGAACCGGGGAGCTGTTTTTT
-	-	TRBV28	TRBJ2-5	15	CASSLRRQGFGREYF	TGTGCCAGCAGTTTAAGGCGGCAGGGATTTGGCCGCGAGTACTTC
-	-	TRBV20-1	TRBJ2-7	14	CSASRNSNSYEQYF	TGCAGTGCTAGTCGGAACAGCAACTCCTACGAGCAGTACTTC
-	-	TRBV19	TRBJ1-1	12	CASSIPGVSAFF	TGTGCCAGTAGTATACCAGGGGTATCAGCTTTCTTT
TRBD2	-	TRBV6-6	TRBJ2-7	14	CASSQLAGGVAQYF	TGTGCCAGCAGCCAGCTAGCGGGGGGCGTCGCGCAGTACTTC
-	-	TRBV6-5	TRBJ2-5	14	CASRYFQGEETQYF	TGTGCCAGCAGGTACTTCCAAGGGGAAGAGACCCAGTACTTC
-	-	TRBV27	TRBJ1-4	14	CASSLVGSVGKLFF	TGTGCCAGCAGTTTAGTGGGGAGCGTGGGAAAACTGTTTTTT
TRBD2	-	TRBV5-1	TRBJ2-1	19	CASSPGLAGGPSSYNEQFF	TGCGCCAGCAGCCCTGGACTAGCGGGGGGCCCTAGCTCCTACAATGAGCAGTTCTTC
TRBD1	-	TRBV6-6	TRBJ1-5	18	CASSLGQGLPSSNQPQHF	TGTGCCAGCAGTCTTGGACAGGGTCTACCTTCAAGCAATCAGCCCCAGCATTTT
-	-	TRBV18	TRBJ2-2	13	CASSMGHTGELFF	TGTGCCAGCTCGATGGGGCACACCGGGGAGCTGTTTTTT
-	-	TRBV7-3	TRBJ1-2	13	CASSSQVNYGYTF	TGTGCCAGCAGCTCACAGGTTAACTATGGCTACACCTTC
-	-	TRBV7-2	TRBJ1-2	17	CASSPHPGTIANYGYTF	TGTGCCAGCAGCCCACACCCCGGGACAATCGCTAACTATGGCTACACCTTC
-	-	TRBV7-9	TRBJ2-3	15	CASSLEGLATDTQYF	TGTGCCAGCAGCTTAGAAGGCCTAGCCACAGATACGCAGTATTTT
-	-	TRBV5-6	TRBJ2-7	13	CASSSANTYEQYF	TGTGCCAGCAGTTCAGCGAATACCTACGAGCAGTACTTC
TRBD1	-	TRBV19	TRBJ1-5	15	CASSSGQGLGQPQHF	TGTGCCAGTAGTAGTGGACAGGGGTTAGGTCAGCCCCAGCATTTT
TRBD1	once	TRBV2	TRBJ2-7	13	CASSWDRGYEQYF	TGTGCCAGCAGTTGGGACAGGGGCTACGAGCAGTACTTC
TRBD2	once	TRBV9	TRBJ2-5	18	CASSVEGPLAGGQETQYF	TGTGCCAGCAGCGTAGAGGGCCCTCTAGCGGGGGGGCAGGAGACCCAGTACTTC